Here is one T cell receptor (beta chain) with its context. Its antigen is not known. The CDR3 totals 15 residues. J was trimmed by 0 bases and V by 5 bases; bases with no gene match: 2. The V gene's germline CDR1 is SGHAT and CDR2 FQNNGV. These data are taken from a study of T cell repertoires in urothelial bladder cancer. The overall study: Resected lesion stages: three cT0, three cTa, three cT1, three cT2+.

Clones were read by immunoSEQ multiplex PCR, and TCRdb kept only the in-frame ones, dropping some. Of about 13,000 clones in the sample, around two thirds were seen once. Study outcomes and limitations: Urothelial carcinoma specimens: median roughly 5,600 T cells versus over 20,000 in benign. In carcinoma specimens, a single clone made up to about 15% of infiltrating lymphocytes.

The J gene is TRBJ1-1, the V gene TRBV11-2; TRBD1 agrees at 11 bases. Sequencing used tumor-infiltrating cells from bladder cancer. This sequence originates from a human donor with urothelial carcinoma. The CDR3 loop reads CASSRTGGVNTEAFF. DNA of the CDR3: TGTGCCAGCAGCCGGACAGGGGGCGTGAACACTGAAGCTTTCTTT.